This entry lists 10 T cell receptor beta chains sequenced from one sample in a study of T cells expressing NK-cell markers. TCRdb reprocessed the 5' RACE reads and stores each CDR3 protein as one record, lacking DNA. Its clone listing holds over 350,000 distinct CDR3 sequences. The sequenced sample consisted of blood T cells: a sorted CD56 or NKG2C T cell subset, CD4+ or CD8+ T cells, or bulk PBMC T cells (not recorded which). All receptors derive from a woman in her fifties or sixties in good health.

The chain couples TRBV14 to TRBJ2-1; TCRdb returns TRBD2, unconfirmable since there is no DNA. CDR1 is SGHDN and CDR2 is FVKESK in the germline V gene. The CDR3 totals 16 residues. The CDR3 is CASSRLGTSVNNEQFF.

V is TRBV5-5 and J is TRBJ2-7; TCRdb reports TRBD1, a call that lacks DNA to check it against. The CDR3 contains 16 residues. Germline CDR1 reads SGHKS; CDR2 reads YYEKEE (reference sequence). The CDR3 reads CASSFRSGVSSYEQYF.

The J gene is TRBJ2-1, the V gene TRBV11-2; TCRdb calls TRBD2, which cannot be checked without DNA. Germline V gives CDR1 SGHAT, CDR2 FQNNGV. CDR3 length equals 14 residues. The CDR3 loop is CASSAGLGAAEQFF. Complete variable domain (other parts from reference TRBV11-2 and TRBJ2-1): EAGVAQSPRYKIIEKRQSVAFWCNPISGHATLYWYQQILGQGPKLLIQFQNNGVVDDSQLPKDRFSAERLKGVDSTLKIQPAKLEDSAVYLCASSAGLGAAEQFFGPGTRLTVL.

The chain employs TRBV7-2 and TRBJ2-5; TCRdb's assignment of TRBD2 cannot be checked, as there is no DNA. Germline CDR1 and CDR2: SGHTA and FQGNSA. The CDR3 length is 16 residues. The CDR3 protein is CASSLGALAIKETQYF. Drawing the rest from reference TRBV7-2 and TRBJ2-5, the complete variable domain is GAGVSQSPSNKVTEKGKDVELRCDPISGHTALYWYRQSLGQGLEFLIYFQGNSAPDKSGLPSDRFSAERTGGSVSTLTIQRTQQEDSAVYLCASSLGALAIKETQYFGPGTRLLVL.

The chain employs TRBV5-5 and TRBJ2-7. The CDR3 length is 14 residues. Germline lookup yields CDR1 SGHKS and CDR2 YYEKEE (reference sequence). CDR3 residues: CASSPGRNHYEQYF.

The rearrangement joins TRBV6-1 to TRBJ2-7; as DNA is missing, the TRBD1 call by TCRdb cannot be tested. This CDR3 spans 11 amino acids. The germline gives CDR1 MNHNS, CDR2 SASEGT. The CDR3 region is CASSPYYEQYF.

This sequence joins TRBV20-1 and TRBJ2-3; as DNA is missing, the TRBD1 call by TCRdb cannot be tested. In germline, CDR1 is DFQATT, CDR2 SNEGSKA (reference sequence). This CDR3 is 13 amino acids long. Here the CDR3 reads CSARVSPPDTQYF.

CDR3: CSVSDYNEQFF. This chain connects TRBV29-1 to TRBJ2-1. The CDR3 covers 11 residues. Per the germline V gene, CDR1 is SQVTM and CDR2 is ANQGSEA.

The rearrangement links TRBV7-9 to TRBJ2-3; the D call from TCRdb, TRBD2, cannot be confirmed without DNA. Germline lookup yields CDR1 SEHNR and CDR2 FQNEAQ (reference sequence). The CDR3 sequence is 16 residues long. The CDR3 loop reads CASSLDSGRAGDTQYF.

The chain carries TRBV4-1 and TRBJ1-2; TCRdb's D call of TRBD1 is untestable without DNA. Germline CDR1 reads MGHRA; CDR2 reads YSYEKL. The CDR3 contains 14 residues. The CDR3 here is CASRLVGAESGYTF.